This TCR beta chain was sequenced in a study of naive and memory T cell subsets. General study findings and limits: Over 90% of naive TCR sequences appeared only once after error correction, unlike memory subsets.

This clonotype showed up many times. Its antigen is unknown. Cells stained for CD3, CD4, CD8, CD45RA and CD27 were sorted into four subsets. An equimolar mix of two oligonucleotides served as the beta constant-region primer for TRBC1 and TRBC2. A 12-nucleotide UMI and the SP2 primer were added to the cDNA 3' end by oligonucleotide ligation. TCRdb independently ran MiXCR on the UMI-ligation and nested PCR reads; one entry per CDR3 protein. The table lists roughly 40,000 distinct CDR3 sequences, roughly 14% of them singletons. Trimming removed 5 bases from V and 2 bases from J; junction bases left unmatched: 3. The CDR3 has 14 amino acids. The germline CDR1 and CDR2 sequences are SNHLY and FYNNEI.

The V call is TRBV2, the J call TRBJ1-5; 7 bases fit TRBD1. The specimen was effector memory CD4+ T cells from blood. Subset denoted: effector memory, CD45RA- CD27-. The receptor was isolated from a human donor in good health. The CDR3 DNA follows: TGTGCCAGCAGTTACGGACAGGGCAATCAGCCCCAGCATTTT. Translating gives CASSYGQGNQPQHF. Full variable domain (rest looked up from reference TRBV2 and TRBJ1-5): EPEVTQTPSHQVTQMGQEVILRCVPISNHLYFYWYRQILGQKVEFLVSFYNNEISEKSEIFDDQFSVERPDGSNFTLKIRSTKLEDSAMYFCASSYGQGNQPQHFGDGTRLSIL.